The 11 T cell receptor beta chains reported below all come from one sample, sequenced in a study of monozygotic twins with inflammatory bowel disease. No DNA is given; TCRdb re-called the 5' RACE reads and lists each CDR3 protein once. The specimen's table records some 150,000 distinct CDR3 sequences. The sequenced material came from blood. These receptors originate from a human donor with ulcerative colitis or Crohn's disease, or a healthy co-twin of an affected twin (not recorded which).

CDR3 sequence reads: CSASGTSSYNEQFF. V gene TRBV20-1 combines with J gene TRBJ2-1; TCRdb designates TRBD2, a call that cannot be tested without DNA. The CDR3 contains 14 residues. Germline values: CDR1 DFQATT, CDR2 SNEGSKA (reference sequence).

This chain uses TRBV5-1 with TRBJ2-5; lacking DNA, the TRBD1 call made by TCRdb goes unchecked. The V gene's germline CDR1 is SGHRS and CDR2 YFSETQ. The CDR3 loop spans 13 amino acids. CDR3 region: CASSLEWGETQYF. Looking up the rest from reference TRBV5-1 and TRBJ2-5 gives the full variable domain: KAGVTQTPRYLIKTRGQQVTLSCSPISGHRSVSWYQQTPGQGLQFLFEYFSETQRNKGNFPGRFSGRQFSNSRSEMNVSTLELGDSALYLCASSLEWGETQYFGPGTRLLVL.

This chain links TRBV5-1 with TRBJ2-7; TCRdb proposes TRBD1, but this gene call is untestable without DNA. The CDR3 runs to 14 residues. Germline lookup yields CDR1 SGHRS and CDR2 YFSETQ. CDR3 amino acids: CASNSGQGAYEQYF.

J is TRBJ1-1 and V is TRBV27. Per germline, CDR1 MNHEY and CDR2 SMNVEV (reference sequence). The CDR3 extends over 13 amino acids. CDR3 loop: CASSYLENTEAFF.

This chain joins TRBV7-9 and TRBJ1-6. CDR1 SEHNR and CDR2 FQNEAQ come from the germline V gene (reference sequence). This CDR3 is built from 15 residues. CDR3 sequence: CASSLGVRAGSPLHF.

The chain employs TRBV11-2 and TRBJ2-1; the TCRdb call, TRBD1, lacks DNA for checking. This CDR3 is 15 amino acids long. Germline values: CDR1 SGHAT, CDR2 FQNNGV. CDR3 region: CASGTGTGGSNEQFF.

V usage is TRBV20-1 and J usage is TRBJ2-5; the TCRdb call, TRBD1, lacks DNA for checking. CDR3 length equals 14 residues. The germline V gene has CDR1 DFQATT and CDR2 SNEGSKA (reference sequence). CDR3 sequence: CSARGLVGGETQYF.

The rearrangement uses TRBV5-1 and TRBJ1-1. This CDR3 is 11 amino acids long. CDR1 is SGHRS, CDR2 YFSETQ, per germline. CDR3 residues: CANRDNTEAFF.

The chain links TRBV29-1 to TRBJ1-2; the D gene TCRdb calls, TRBD1, cannot be checked with no DNA. Germline lookup yields CDR1 SQVTM and CDR2 ANQGSEA. The CDR3 covers 12 residues. CDR3 sequence reads: CSAGLGGSGYTF.

V is TRBV11-1 and J is TRBJ2-3; TCRdb's assignment of TRBD2 cannot be checked, as there is no DNA. The CDR3 runs 18 residues. CDR1 is SGHAT, CDR2 FQDESV, per germline (reference sequence). CDR3 sequence: CASSRTSGDLASTDTQYF.

The chain couples TRBV7-2 to TRBJ2-6. This CDR3 contains 17 residues. Germline V gives CDR1 SGHTA, CDR2 FQGNSA. CDR3 amino acids: CASSLVGGHSGANVLTF.